Shown below are 24 T cell receptor beta chains from a single sample sequenced in a study of shared clonotypes between healthy human individuals. Sequenced by immunoSEQ multiplex PCR; TCRdb stores in-frame clones only, minus some. In the table there are around 2.1 million clones, about 94% of which are singletons. The material sequenced was naive CD4+ T cells sorted from blood. Subset specified: CD45RA+ positively selected. The receptor set was obtained from a man aged 18 to 30 in good health.

The chain couples TRBV5-4 to TRBJ2-1, with unresolved D. Germline-derived CDR1 and CDR2 are SGHNT and YYREEE (reference sequence). Trimming stripped 0 bases from V and 3 bases from J, with 10 bases between. The CDR3 sequence is 15 residues long. CDR3 amino acids: CASSLGLSNYNEQFF. CDR3 DNA: TGTGCCAGCAGCTTGGGGCTATCGAACTACAATGAGCAGTTCTTC.

J is TRBJ1-5 and V is TRBV18; perhaps TRBD1 as D (5 bases). The germline gives CDR1 KGHSH, CDR2 LQKENI. The CDR3 spans 15 residues. V shed 2 bases and J shed 6 bases, with 14 bases lying between them. As DNA, the CDR3 is TGTGCCAGCTCACCAGGGACCCCGGGGGGTCAGCCCCAGCATTTT. It translates to CASSPGTPGGQPQHF.

The chain is built from TRBV30 and TRBJ2-3; 7 nucleotides match TRBD2. V was clipped by 6 bases and J by 3 bases; unmatched bases: 18. This CDR3 region has 17 residues. Germline V gives CDR1 GTSNPN, CDR2 SVGIG (reference sequence). CDR3 sequence reads: CACLGGREAFMTDTQYF. The CDR3 DNA reads as TGTGCCTGCCTTGGTGGTCGGGAGGCCTTTATGACAGATACGCAGTATTTT.

The chain links TRBV6-1 to TRBJ1-2; perhaps TRBD1 as D (5 bases). The ends were cut back, 7 bases at V and 3 bases at J, with 18 bases in the middle. The CDR3 spans 15 residues. Germline V gene lookup returns CDR1 MNHNS and CDR2 SASEGT. Here the CDR3 reads CASMPGHAYYYGYTF. Here the CDR3 DNA reads TGTGCCAGCATGCCCGGACACGCTTACTACTATGGCTACACCTTC.

The V call is TRBV4-3, the J call TRBJ1-6; D is uncertain. The CDR3 length is 15 residues. Trimming pared 0 bases from V and 7 bases from J, leaving 10 bases between. Germline loops: CDR1 LGHNA, CDR2 YSLEER. CDR3 sequence reads: CASSQDYLGNSPLHF. CDR3 nucleotides: TGCGCCAGCAGCCAAGATTATTTGGGCAATTCACCCCTCCACTTT.

V and J are TRBV5-1 and TRBJ2-3, with D unresolved. This CDR3 has 16 amino acids. Trimming took off 0 bases at V and 0 bases at J, with 11 bases between the two ends. Germline CDR1 is SGHRS and CDR2 is YFSETQ. Here the CDR3 DNA reads TGCGCCAGCAGCTTGGCGGCGGCCTCTAGCACAGATACGCAGTATTTT. Translation: CASSLAAASSTDTQYF.

CDR3 protein: CAISVAGWDGYTF. CDR3 sequence (DNA): TGTGCCATCAGTGTAGCAGGTTGGGATGGCTACACCTTC. The chain is built from TRBV10-3 and TRBJ1-2; the D is unclear. CDR3 size: 13 residues. Trimming left V 4 bases short and J 6 bases short, with 12 bases between. Germline CDR1 is ENHRY and CDR2 is SYGVKD.

V is TRBV10-2 and J is TRBJ2-7; D unresolved. Germline V gives CDR1 WSHSY, CDR2 SAAADI. The CDR3 is 13 amino acids. Trimming pared 4 bases from V and 1 base from J, leaving 8 bases between. CDR3 region: CASSVAPSYEQYF. DNA of the CDR3: TGCGCCAGCAGTGTTGCACCTTCCTACGAGCAGTACTTC.

J is TRBJ1-1 and V is TRBV19; D may be TRBD1 (5 bases). CDR3 size: 14 residues. Germline V CDR1 and CDR2: LNHDA, SQIVND (reference sequence). The V and J ends lost 5 bases and 0 bases respectively, with 10 bases between them. The CDR3 region is CASSERGMNTEAFF. The CDR3 DNA sequence: TGTGCCAGTAGTGAGAGGGGAATGAACACTGAAGCTTTCTTT.

V usage is TRBV6-5 and J usage is TRBJ1-4; D gene unclear. The CDR3 covers 14 residues. Deletions cut 2 bases from V and 5 bases from J, with 9 bases between. Germline values: CDR1 MNHEY, CDR2 SVGAGI. DNA for the CDR3: TGTGCCAGCAGTTACGGGCCTTTCAATGAAAAACTGTTTTTT. Its translation: CASSYGPFNEKLFF.

The chain combines TRBV9 with TRBJ2-7, with 9 bases matching TRBD1. The V gene end was trimmed by 6 bases and the J gene end by 5 bases; junction bases not matched to a gene: 24. Germline CDR1 and CDR2: SGDLS and YYNGEE. CDR3 size: 19 residues. The CDR3 sequence: CASNEPPPSPGQGSHEQYF. CDR3 DNA: TGTGCCAGCAACGAGCCCCCCCCATCTCCGGGACAGGGTTCGCACGAGCAGTACTTC. The whole variable domain, remainder taken from reference TRBV9 and TRBJ2-7, is DSGVTQTPKHLITATGQRVTLRCSPRSGDLSVYWYQQSLDQGLQFLIQYYNGEERAKGNILERFSAQQFPDLHSELNLSSLELGDSALYFCASNEPPPSPGQGSHEQYFGPGTRLTVT.

The CDR3 loop is CASSLVHSRYEKLFF. The CDR3 bases are TGTGCCAGCAGCTTAGTCCACAGTCGATATGAAAAACTGTTTTTT. The V gene is TRBV7-8, the J gene TRBJ1-4; no definite D call. This CDR3 region has 15 residues. Germline lookup yields CDR1 SGHVS and CDR2 FQNEAQ. V was pared by 1 base and J by 6 bases, with 12 bases between.

This clone was counted once. A read error may account for a junction end that differs from germline. The chain is built from TRBV7-7 and TRBJ2-1; tentatively, D is TRBD1 (5 bases). In germline, CDR1 is SSHAT, CDR2 FNYEAQ (reference sequence). The CDR3 runs to 13 residues. The CDR3 nucleotides are TGTGCTAGCAGCTTAGATGGCAGGGATGAGCAGTTCTTC. Protein product: CASSLDGRDEQFF. Drawing the rest from reference TRBV7-7 and TRBJ2-1, the complete variable domain is GAGVSQSPRYKVTKRGQDVTLRCDPISSHATLYWYQQALGQGPEFLTYFNYEAQPDKSGLPSDRFSAERPEGSISTLTIQRTEQRDSAMYRCASSLDGRDEQFFGPGTRLTVL.

The V gene is TRBV6-6, the J gene TRBJ2-7; maybe TRBD1 (6 bases). V was pared by 7 bases and J by 3 bases, with 16 bases between. CDR3 length: 14 amino acids. CDR1 is MNHNY and CDR2 is SVGAGI in the germline V gene (reference sequence). In DNA, the CDR3 is TGTGCCAGCACCAAACCCGAACAGGGCTACGAGCAGTACTTC. The encoded protein is CASTKPEQGYEQYF.

The V and J genes are TRBV2 and TRBJ2-5; TRBD2 matches 7 bases. V lost 1 base to trimming and J lost 1 base; unmatched junction nucleotides: 6. Germline CDR1 is SNHLY and CDR2 is FYNNEI. The CDR3 runs 16 residues. CDR3 loop: CASSEGASGSQETQYF. As DNA, the CDR3 is TGTGCCAGCAGTGAAGGGGCTAGCGGATCCCAAGAGACCCAGTACTTC.

V is TRBV5-1 and J is TRBJ2-7; D ambiguous. The CDR3 extends over 15 amino acids. Per germline, CDR1 SGHRS and CDR2 YFSETQ. Trimming cost V 0 bases and J 2 bases, with 12 bases left between them. For the CDR3, the DNA is TGCGCCAGCAGCTTGGAATTCGCCGACCCCTACGAGCAGTACTTC. It yields the protein CASSLEFADPYEQYF.

The V call is TRBV11-2, the J call TRBJ2-5; TRBD2 matches 7 bases. This CDR3 is built from 16 residues. Germline-derived CDR1 and CDR2 are SGHAT and FQNNGV. V gave up 3 bases and J gave up 2 bases; unmatched junction bases: 9. This CDR3 is CASSFGGGLIQETQYF. The CDR3 DNA reads as TGTGCCAGCAGCTTTGGCGGGGGACTGATACAAGAGACCCAGTACTTC.

The J gene is TRBJ2-7, the V gene TRBV7-2; D is unclear. This CDR3 comprises 15 residues. Per germline, CDR1 SGHTA and CDR2 FQGNSA. Deletions cut 5 bases from V and 0 bases from J, with 14 bases between. CDR3 sequence: CASSVVVRSSYEQYF. CDR3 coding DNA: TGTGCCAGCAGCGTTGTTGTCAGGAGCTCCTACGAGCAGTACTTC.

The chain combines TRBV5-8 with TRBJ2-5; tentatively, D is TRBD2 (7 bases). Trimming stripped 1 base from V and 5 bases from J, with 18 bases between. The CDR3 consists of 16 residues. In germline, CDR1 is SGHTS, CDR2 YDEGEE. CDR3: CASSLSLAARGETQYF. The CDR3 DNA reads TGTGCCAGCAGCTTGAGCCTAGCGGCGAGGGGGGAGACCCAGTACTTC. Using reference TRBV5-8 and TRBJ2-5 for the parts outside the CDR3, the full variable domain is EAGVTQSPTHLIKTRGQQATLRCSPISGHTSVYWYQQALGLGLQFLLWYDEGEERNRGNFPPRFSGRQFPNYSSELNVNALELEDSALYLCASSLSLAARGETQYFGPGTRLLVL.

The rearrangement uses TRBV7-2 and TRBJ2-7; D is ambiguous. The CDR3 sequence is 15 residues long. V was clipped by 1 base and J by 5 bases, with 15 bases between them. Germline V gene data show CDR1 as SGHTA and CDR2 as FQGNSA. The CDR3 region is CASSLEGLTTHEQYF. The CDR3 nucleotides are TGTGCCAGCAGCTTAGAAGGGTTGACCACCCACGAGCAGTACTTC.

This clone was counted once. The rearrangement uses TRBV5-8 and TRBJ2-3; TRBD1 or TRBD2 may be the D gene (6 bases each). CDR1 and CDR2 (germline): SGHTS, YDEGEE. CDR3 length equals 15 residues. Trimming removed 8 bases at V and 8 bases at J, with 24 bases between. The CDR3 region has the DNA TGTGCCAGTCAGGACCGGGGGCCCTCGAGTGGTACGCAGTATTTT. Protein sequence: CASQDRGPSSGTQYF.

The chain joins TRBV7-2 to TRBJ1-2; D may be TRBD1 (6 bases). Germline values: CDR1 SGHTA, CDR2 FQGNSA. The ends were cut back, 5 bases at V and 4 bases at J, with 17 bases in the middle. CDR3 size: 15 residues. The DNA for the CDR3 is TGTGCCAGCAGCCCCCAAGGGGGTAATGTCTATGGCTACACCTTC. Protein product: CASSPQGGNVYGYTF.

J is TRBJ2-7 and V is TRBV5-1; D call uncertain. V was pared by 2 bases and J by 7 bases, with 7 bases between. The V gene's germline CDR1 is SGHRS and CDR2 YFSETQ. This CDR3 comprises 11 residues. CDR3: CASSFGWEQYF. The DNA for the CDR3 is TGCGCCAGCAGCTTTGGTTGGGAGCAGTACTTC. The whole variable domain, filled in from reference TRBV5-1 and TRBJ2-7, reads KAGVTQTPRYLIKTRGQQVTLSCSPISGHRSVSWYQQTPGQGLQFLFEYFSETQRNKGNFPGRFSGRQFSNSRSEMNVSTLELGDSALYLCASSFGWEQYFGPGTRLTVT.

For this clone: Different DNA sequences within this sample yield the same CDR3. This chain joins TRBV19 and TRBJ1-4; no reliable D call. The CDR3 spans 14 residues. V lost 1 base and J 5 bases, leaving 8 bases between the germline ends. Per germline, CDR1 LNHDA and CDR2 SQIVND (reference sequence). The CDR3 nucleotides read TGTGCCAGTAGTATAGGGCAGTCCAATGAAAAACTGTTTTTT. Translation gives CASSIGQSNEKLFF.